These 24 T cell receptor beta chains were all obtained from the same sample, sequenced in a study of shared clonotypes between healthy human individuals. Produced via immunoSEQ multiplex PCR; TCRdb's table is partial and in-frame only. The sample has over a million clones, roughly 96% seen once. The sample consisted of naive CD4+ T cells sorted from blood. Indicated subset: CD45RA+ positively selected. The receptors shown here come from a man aged 25-45 years in good health.

The chain employs TRBV5-4 and TRBJ1-2; 9 bases agree with TRBD1. V was pared by 0 bases and J by 10 bases, with 19 bases of the junction left unmatched. In germline, CDR1 is SGHNT, CDR2 YYREEE (reference sequence). This CDR3 has 18 amino acids. The CDR3 loop is CASSLDPGTGTTTMAYTF. CDR3 bases: TGTGCCAGCAGCTTGGATCCCGGGACAGGGACAACAACTATGGCCTACACCTTC.

The chain recombines TRBV10-3 with TRBJ2-1; no reliable D call. CDR3 length: 15 amino acids. Germline CDR1 ENHRY, CDR2 SYGVKD. Trimming left V 0 bases short and J 2 bases short, with 8 bases between. The CDR3 DNA sequence: TGTGCCATCAGTGAGTCGAAAGGTCCCTACAATGAGCAGTTCTTC. Its translation: CAISESKGPYNEQFF.

The V and J genes are TRBV18 and TRBJ2-3, with 7 nucleotides matching TRBD2. The germline CDR1 and CDR2 sequences are KGHSH and LQKENI. The CDR3 loop spans 16 amino acids. V trimming: 6 bases; J trimming: 2 bases; junction bases outside the gene matches: 11. CDR3 sequence reads: CASSSWGRALTDTQYF. DNA for the CDR3: TGTGCCAGCTCCTCCTGGGGGAGGGCACTCACAGATACGCAGTATTTT.

The CDR3 DNA sequence: TGTGCCAGCAGACGAGGACTAGCGGGAGCGGGGGTTGAGCAGTTCTTC. Its translation: CASRRGLAGAGVEQFF. The genes are TRBV2 and TRBJ2-1, with 13 nucleotides matching TRBD2. CDR3 length equals 16 residues. Trimming cost V 6 bases and J 9 bases; bases outside gene matches: 11. Germline V gene data show CDR1 as SNHLY and CDR2 as FYNNEI.

This clone showed up just once. The chain employs TRBV7-6 and TRBJ2-7; 9 nucleotides agree with TRBD1. The CDR3 has 17 residues. J gave up 0 bases and V 0 bases, and 6 bases lay outside the gene matches. The germline CDR1 and CDR2 sequences are SGHVS and FNYEAQ. The CDR3 region is CASSLAPGQGASYEQYF. DNA for the CDR3: TGTGCCAGCAGCTTAGCTCCGGGACAGGGAGCCTCCTACGAGCAGTACTTC.

The chain has TRBV28 and TRBJ2-1; 7 bases fit TRBD1. V lost 5 bases and J lost 3; bases outside the gene matches: 7. The germline V gene encodes CDR1 MDHEN and CDR2 SYDVKM. The CDR3 totals 15 residues. CDR3 sequence reads: CASSKTGKGYNEQFF. The CDR3, as DNA: TGTGCCAGCAGTAAGACAGGGAAGGGCTACAATGAGCAGTTCTTC.

The rearrangement joins TRBV7-2 to TRBJ2-2, with 7 bases fitting TRBD2. The CDR3 runs to 15 residues. Germline V CDR1 and CDR2: SGHTA, FQGNSA. J lost 0 bases, V lost 5 bases, and 3 bases had no gene match. For the CDR3, the DNA is TGTGCCAGCAGCGGACTAGGCGCGAACACCGGGGAGCTGTTTTTT. This translates into CASSGLGANTGELFF. Full variable domain (rest looked up from reference TRBV7-2 and TRBJ2-2): GAGVSQSPSNKVTEKGKDVELRCDPISGHTALYWYRQSLGQGLEFLIYFQGNSAPDKSGLPSDRFSAERTGGSVSTLTIQRTQQEDSAVYLCASSGLGANTGELFFGEGSRLTVL.

V and J are TRBV30 and TRBJ2-1; TRBD2 matches at 16 bases. CDR1 and CDR2 from the germline V gene are GTSNPN and SVGIG (reference sequence). The CDR3 is made up of 18 amino acids. Trimming at V came to 2 bases and at J to 8 bases, leaving 12 bases not matched to a gene. CDR3 sequence: CAWSKYSGLAGGPHEQFF. The CDR3 coding sequence is TGTGCCTGGAGTAAATACTCGGGACTAGCGGGAGGGCCGCATGAGCAGTTCTTC.

The DNA of the CDR3 is TGTGCCAGCAGTGCCCGGGCCACCGGGGAGCTGTTTTTT. This gives the protein CASSARATGELFF. The V gene is TRBV28, the J gene TRBJ2-2; no clear D. Trimming stripped 5 bases from V and 4 bases from J, with 8 bases between. The CDR3 contains 13 residues. Germline V gene sequence: CDR1 MDHEN, CDR2 SYDVKM.

The rearrangement links TRBV27 to TRBJ2-1, with 12 bases matching TRBD2. The length of the CDR3 is 17 residues. V shed 5 bases and J 2 bases; nucleotides not matched to a gene: 7. Germline V gene sequence: CDR1 MNHEY, CDR2 SMNVEV (reference sequence). The CDR3 loop is CASSPRLAGAPYNEQFF. CDR3 nucleotides: TGTGCCAGCAGTCCAAGACTAGCGGGAGCACCCTACAATGAGCAGTTCTTC.

The rearrangement links TRBV28 to TRBJ2-1; D is possibly TRBD2 (7 bases). Germline V lookup: CDR1 MDHEN, CDR2 SYDVKM. There are 15 residues in the CDR3. The V end was cut by 6 bases, the J end by 5 bases, with 17 bases between. This CDR3 is CASSQEERDNNEQFF. In nucleotides, the CDR3 is TGTGCCAGCAGCCAAGAGGAGCGGGACAACAATGAGCAGTTCTTC.

The chain carries TRBV19 and TRBJ2-7; tentatively, D is TRBD2 (6 bases). V was pared by 1 base and J by 4 bases, with 11 bases between. CDR3 length equals 14 residues. Germline V gene sequence: CDR1 LNHDA, CDR2 SQIVND (reference sequence). The CDR3 DNA reads TGTGCCAGTAGTATAGCGGGACTCAAGTACGAGCAGTACTTC. This translates into CASSIAGLKYEQYF.

The rearrangement uses TRBV7-9 and TRBJ2-7; D may match TRBD1 or TRBD2 (5 bases each). CDR3 length: 14 residues. Germline-derived CDR1 and CDR2 are SEHNR and FQNEAQ (reference sequence). Trimming removed 5 bases from V and 6 bases from J, with 17 bases in between. The CDR3 DNA is TGTGCCAGCAGCAACCGGGACGGAATTCTCGAGCAGTACTTC. Its protein is CASSNRDGILEQYF.

V and J are TRBV19 and TRBJ2-5; D gene ambiguous. V dropped 3 bases and J dropped 2 bases, with 22 bases sitting between them. CDR1 is LNHDA, CDR2 SQIVND, per germline (reference sequence). The CDR3 is 18 amino acids. DNA for the CDR3: TGTGCCAGTAGTATCCCCCGGGCTACTTGGGATCCACAAGAGACCCAGTACTTC. It encodes CASSIPRATWDPQETQYF.

Concerning this clone: Different DNA sequences within this sample yield the same CDR3. The chain recombines TRBV5-8 with TRBJ2-7, with 11 positions matching TRBD2. Germline V gene sequence: CDR1 SGHTS, CDR2 YDEGEE. This CDR3 is 15 amino acids long. V was pared by 4 bases and J by 4 bases, with 7 bases of the junction left unmatched. The CDR3 loop is CASSPGTSGFYEQYF. CDR3 nucleotide sequence: TGTGCCAGCAGCCCCGGGACTAGCGGATTTTACGAGCAGTACTTC.

The chain uses TRBV4-1 and TRBJ1-2; D is unresolved. Germline V gives CDR1 MGHRA, CDR2 YSYEKL. The V and J ends lost 0 bases and 5 bases respectively, with 13 bases between them. The CDR3 loop spans 15 amino acids. CDR3 sequence: CASSQELGRTYGYTF. The DNA for the CDR3 is TGCGCCAGCAGCCAAGAATTAGGCAGGACTTATGGCTACACCTTC.

The chain is built from TRBV7-9 and TRBJ2-7; no clear D gene. Germline CDR1 and CDR2: SEHNR and FQNEAQ (reference sequence). The CDR3 sequence is 14 residues long. V lost 5 bases and J lost 0, with 11 bases in between. The CDR3 DNA sequence: TGTGCCAGCAGCCCCACCCCCCCCTCCTACGAGCAGTACTTC. It is translated as CASSPTPPSYEQYF.

This sequence joins TRBV6-6 and TRBJ1-5; D gene uncertain. CDR1 is MNHNY, CDR2 SVGAGI, per germline (reference sequence). The CDR3 is 15 amino acids. Trimming shortened V by 4 bases and J by 0 bases, and 10 bases separated the two germline ends. CDR3 loop: CASSWGGSSNQPQHF. CDR3 nucleotide sequence: TGTGCCAGCAGTTGGGGTGGCAGTAGCAATCAGCCCCAGCATTTT.

The CDR3 DNA sequence: TGCGCCAGCAGGGAGGCTCCCGGGACAGGGTTCAATCAGCCCCAGCATTTT. As protein: CASREAPGTGFNQPQHF. The genes are TRBV5-1 and TRBJ1-5, with 9 bases lining up with TRBD1. The CDR3 runs 17 residues. V shed 5 bases and J 3 bases; nucleotides not matched to a gene: 12. Germline V CDR1 and CDR2: SGHRS, YFSETQ. The variable domain in full, completed from reference TRBV5-1 and TRBJ1-5, reads KAGVTQTPRYLIKTRGQQVTLSCSPISGHRSVSWYQQTPGQGLQFLFEYFSETQRNKGNFPGRFSGRQFSNSRSEMNVSTLELGDSALYLCASREAPGTGFNQPQHFGDGTRLSIL.

The gene calls are TRBV19 and TRBJ1-1; D is perhaps TRBD1 (6 bases). Germline CDR1 is LNHDA and CDR2 is SQIVND (reference sequence). This CDR3 is built from 15 residues. Trimming removed 3 bases at V and 1 base at J, with 12 bases between. CDR3 amino acids: CASSMFAGENTEAFF. CDR3 in DNA: TGTGCCAGTAGTATGTTCGCAGGGGAGAACACTGAAGCTTTCTTT.

The rearrangement uses TRBV7-9 and TRBJ2-1; D unclear. In germline, CDR1 is SEHNR, CDR2 FQNEAQ (reference sequence). Trimming shortened V by 7 bases and J by 7 bases, and 20 bases separated the two germline ends. The CDR3 runs 15 residues. CDR3 loop: CASTLGNVEANEQFF. In DNA form, the CDR3 reads TGTGCCAGCACCCTGGGAAACGTTGAAGCTAATGAGCAGTTCTTC.

The rearrangement uses TRBV2 and TRBJ1-5; D not certain. The CDR3 contains 11 residues. Per germline, CDR1 SNHLY and CDR2 FYNNEI. Trimming removed 4 bases from V and 7 bases from J, with 5 bases in between. In nucleotides, the CDR3 is TGTGCCAGCAGTGCGGGACAGCCCCAGCATTTT. This encodes CASSAGQPQHF.

This sequence joins TRBV5-5 and TRBJ1-2; D call uncertain. Germline-derived CDR1 and CDR2 are SGHKS and YYEKEE (reference sequence). The ends were cut back, 4 bases at V and 8 bases at J, with 15 bases in the middle. The length of the CDR3 is 13 residues. CDR3 sequence reads: CASSLRNPGGYTF. CDR3 coding DNA: TGTGCCAGCAGCCTTCGGAATCCGGGGGGCTACACCTTC.

Regarding this clone: This sample includes further DNA sequences coding for the same CDR3. The V call is TRBV9, the J call TRBJ2-3; unclear D gene. There are 13 residues in the CDR3. V was shortened by 1 base and J by 1 base, with 4 bases between the two germline ends. The germline V gene encodes CDR1 SGDLS and CDR2 YYNGEE. The DNA of the CDR3 is TGTGCCAGCAGCGTACAGGGCACAGATACGCAGTATTTT. It yields the protein CASSVQGTDTQYF. Complete variable domain (other parts from reference TRBV9 and TRBJ2-3): DSGVTQTPKHLITATGQRVTLRCSPRSGDLSVYWYQQSLDQGLQFLIQYYNGEERAKGNILERFSAQQFPDLHSELNLSSLELGDSALYFCASSVQGTDTQYFGPGTRLTVL.